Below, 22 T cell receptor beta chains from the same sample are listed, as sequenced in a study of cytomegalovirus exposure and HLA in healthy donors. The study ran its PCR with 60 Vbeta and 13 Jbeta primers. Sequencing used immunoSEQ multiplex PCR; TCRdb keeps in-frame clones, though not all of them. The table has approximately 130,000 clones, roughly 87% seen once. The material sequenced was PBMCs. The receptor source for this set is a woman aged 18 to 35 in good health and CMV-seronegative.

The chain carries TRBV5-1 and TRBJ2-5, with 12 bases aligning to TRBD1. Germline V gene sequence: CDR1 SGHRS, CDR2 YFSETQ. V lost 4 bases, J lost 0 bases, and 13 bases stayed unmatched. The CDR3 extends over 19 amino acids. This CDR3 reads CASSPGTGGSRGYQETQYF. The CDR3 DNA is TGCGCCAGCAGCCCAGGGACAGGGGGCTCCCGAGGATACCAAGAGACCCAGTACTTC.

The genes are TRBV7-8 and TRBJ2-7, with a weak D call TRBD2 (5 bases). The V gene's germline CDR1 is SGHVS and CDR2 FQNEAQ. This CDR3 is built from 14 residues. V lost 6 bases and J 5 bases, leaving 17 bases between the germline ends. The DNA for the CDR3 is TGTGCCAGCAGGCGACTTGGGAGTCCCGACGAGCAGTACTTC. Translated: CASRRLGSPDEQYF.

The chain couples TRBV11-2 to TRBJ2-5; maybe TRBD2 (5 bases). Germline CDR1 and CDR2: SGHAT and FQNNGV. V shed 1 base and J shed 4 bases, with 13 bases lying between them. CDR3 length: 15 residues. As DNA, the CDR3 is TGTGCCAGCAGCTTAGCCCGTAGCGTCCCAGAGACCCAGTACTTC. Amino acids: CASSLARSVPETQYF.

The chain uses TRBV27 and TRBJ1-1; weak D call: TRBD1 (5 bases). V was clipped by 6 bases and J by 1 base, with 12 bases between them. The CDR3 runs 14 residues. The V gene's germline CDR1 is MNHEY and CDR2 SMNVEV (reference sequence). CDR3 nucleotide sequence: TGTGCCAGCAGGCACAGGAATGAGAACACTGAAGCTTTCTTT. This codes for CASRHRNENTEAFF.

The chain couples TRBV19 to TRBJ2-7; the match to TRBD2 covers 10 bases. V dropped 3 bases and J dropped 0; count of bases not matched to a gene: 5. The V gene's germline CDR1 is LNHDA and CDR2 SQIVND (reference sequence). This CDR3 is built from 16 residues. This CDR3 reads CASSITSGTFSYEQYF. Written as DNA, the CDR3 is TGTGCCAGTAGTATTACTAGCGGGACCTTCTCCTACGAGCAGTACTTC. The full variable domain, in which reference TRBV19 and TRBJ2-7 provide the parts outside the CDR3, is DGGITQSPKYLFRKEGQNVTLSCEQNLNHDAMYWYRQDPGQGLRLIYYSQIVNDFQKGDIAEGYSVSREKKESFPLTVTSAQKNPTAFYLCASSITSGTFSYEQYFGPGTRLTVT.

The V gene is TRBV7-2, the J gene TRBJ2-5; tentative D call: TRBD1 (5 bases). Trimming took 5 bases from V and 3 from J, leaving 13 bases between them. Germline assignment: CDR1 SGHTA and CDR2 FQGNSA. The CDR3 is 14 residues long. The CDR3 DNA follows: TGTGCCAGCAGCACGCGAATCAGGGAAGAGACCCAGTACTTC. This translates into CASSTRIREETQYF.

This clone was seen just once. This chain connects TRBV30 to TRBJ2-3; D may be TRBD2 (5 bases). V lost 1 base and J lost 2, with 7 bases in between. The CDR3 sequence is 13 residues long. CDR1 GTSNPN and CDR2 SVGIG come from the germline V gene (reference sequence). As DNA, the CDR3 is TGTGCCTGGAGTGGGGGAGCCACAGATACGCAGTATTTT. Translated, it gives CAWSGGATDTQYF.

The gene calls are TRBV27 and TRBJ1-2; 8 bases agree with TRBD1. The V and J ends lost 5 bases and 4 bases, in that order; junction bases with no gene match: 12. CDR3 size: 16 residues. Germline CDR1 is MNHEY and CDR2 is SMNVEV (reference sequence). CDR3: CASSRDRTSLAYGYTF. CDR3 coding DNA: TGTGCCAGCAGTCGGGACAGGACCTCCCTGGCCTATGGCTACACCTTC.

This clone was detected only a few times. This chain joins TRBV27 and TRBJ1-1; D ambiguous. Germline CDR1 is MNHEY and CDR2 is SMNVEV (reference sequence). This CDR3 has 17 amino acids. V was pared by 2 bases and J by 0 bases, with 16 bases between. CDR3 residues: CASSLQNAGQLNTEAFF. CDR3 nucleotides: TGTGCCAGCAGTTTACAGAATGCTGGTCAGTTGAACACTGAAGCTTTCTTT.

In nucleotides, the CDR3 is TGTGCCAGCAGTCAGGGGACGGCTGGGGCCAACGTCCTGACTTTC. Its translation is CASSQGTAGANVLTF. The rearrangement uses TRBV2 and TRBJ2-6; possible D gene TRBD1, 6 bases. V lost 5 bases, J lost 2 bases, and 10 bases lay in between. Germline lookup yields CDR1 SNHLY and CDR2 FYNNEI. The CDR3 runs 15 residues.

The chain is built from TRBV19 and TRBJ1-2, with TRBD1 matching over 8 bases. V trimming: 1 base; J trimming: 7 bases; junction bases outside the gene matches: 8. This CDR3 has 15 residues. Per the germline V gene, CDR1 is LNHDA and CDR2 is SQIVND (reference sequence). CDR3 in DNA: TGTGCCAGTAGTATAGGTGGCAGGGGGCAGCGTGGCTACACCTTC. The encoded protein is CASSIGGRGQRGYTF. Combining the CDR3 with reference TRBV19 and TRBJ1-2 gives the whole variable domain DGGITQSPKYLFRKEGQNVTLSCEQNLNHDAMYWYRQDPGQGLRLIYYSQIVNDFQKGDIAEGYSVSREKKESFPLTVTSAQKNPTAFYLCASSIGGRGQRGYTFGSGTRLTVV.

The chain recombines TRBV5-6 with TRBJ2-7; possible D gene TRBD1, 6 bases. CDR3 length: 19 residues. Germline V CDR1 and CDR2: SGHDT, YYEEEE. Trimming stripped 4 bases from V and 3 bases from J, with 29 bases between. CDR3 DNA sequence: TGTGCCAGCAGCAGCTTGTGGGGGCAGGGAGCGCCTCGAAGCTACGAGCAGTACTTC. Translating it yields CASSSLWGQGAPRSYEQYF.

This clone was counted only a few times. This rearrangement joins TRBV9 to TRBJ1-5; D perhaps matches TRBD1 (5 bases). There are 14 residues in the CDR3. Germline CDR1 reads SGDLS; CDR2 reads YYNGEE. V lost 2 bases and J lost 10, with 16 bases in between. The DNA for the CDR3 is TGTGCCAGCAGCGTTGGACAAACCCGCGACCCCCAGCATTTT. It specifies CASSVGQTRDPQHF.

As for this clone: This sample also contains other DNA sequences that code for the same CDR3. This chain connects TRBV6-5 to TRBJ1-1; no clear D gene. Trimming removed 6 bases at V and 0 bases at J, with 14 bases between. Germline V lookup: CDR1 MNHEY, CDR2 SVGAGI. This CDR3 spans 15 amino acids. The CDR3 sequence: CASRYRGYMNTEAFF. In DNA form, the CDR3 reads TGTGCCAGCAGATACCGGGGTTACATGAACACTGAAGCTTTCTTT.

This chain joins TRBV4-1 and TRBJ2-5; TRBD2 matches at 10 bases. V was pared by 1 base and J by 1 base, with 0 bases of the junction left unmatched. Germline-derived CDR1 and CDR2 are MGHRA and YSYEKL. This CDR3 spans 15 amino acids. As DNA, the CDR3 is TGCGCCAGCAGCCAAGCTAGCGGGGGCCAAGAGACCCAGTACTTC. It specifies CASSQASGGQETQYF.

DNA for the CDR3: TGTGCCAGCAGCTTTTCCAACTACGAGCAGTACTTC. Encoded protein: CASSFSNYEQYF. The chain combines TRBV11-2 with TRBJ2-7; D unresolved. V lost 3 bases to trimming and J lost 3 bases, with 6 bases between them. Germline V lookup: CDR1 SGHAT, CDR2 FQNNGV. The CDR3 covers 12 residues. Full variable domain (remainder filled in from reference TRBV11-2 and TRBJ2-7): EAGVAQSPRYKIIEKRQSVAFWCNPISGHATLYWYQQILGQGPKLLIQFQNNGVVDDSQLPKDRFSAERLKGVDSTLKIQPAKLEDSAVYLCASSFSNYEQYFGPGTRLTVT.

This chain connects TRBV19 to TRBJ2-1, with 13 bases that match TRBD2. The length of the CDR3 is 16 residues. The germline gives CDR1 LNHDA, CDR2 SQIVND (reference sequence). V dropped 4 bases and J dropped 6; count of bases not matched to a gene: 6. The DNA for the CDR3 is TGTGCCAGTAGTAAAGGGGGGACTAGCGGGGTCAATGAGCAGTTCTTC. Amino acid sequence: CASSKGGTSGVNEQFF.

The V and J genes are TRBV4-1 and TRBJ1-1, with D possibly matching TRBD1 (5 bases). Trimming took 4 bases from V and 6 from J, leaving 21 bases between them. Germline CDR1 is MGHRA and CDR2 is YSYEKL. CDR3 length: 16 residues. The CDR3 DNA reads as TGCGCCAGCAGCCCCTTAAATAATGGGGGGAAATCTGAAGCTTTCTTT. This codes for CASSPLNNGGKSEAFF.

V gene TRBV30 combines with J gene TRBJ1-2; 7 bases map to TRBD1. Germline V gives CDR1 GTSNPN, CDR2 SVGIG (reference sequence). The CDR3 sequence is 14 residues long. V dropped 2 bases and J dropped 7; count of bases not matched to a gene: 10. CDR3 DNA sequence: TGTGCCTGGAGTCCAACTGTGACAGGGATTGGCTACACCTTC. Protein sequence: CAWSPTVTGIGYTF.

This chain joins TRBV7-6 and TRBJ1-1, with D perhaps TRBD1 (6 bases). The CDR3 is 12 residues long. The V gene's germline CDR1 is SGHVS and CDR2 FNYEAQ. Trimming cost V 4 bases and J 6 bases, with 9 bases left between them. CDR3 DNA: TGTGCCAGCAGCTCCGAGGGGGCTGAAGCTTTCTTT. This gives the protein CASSSEGAEAFF.

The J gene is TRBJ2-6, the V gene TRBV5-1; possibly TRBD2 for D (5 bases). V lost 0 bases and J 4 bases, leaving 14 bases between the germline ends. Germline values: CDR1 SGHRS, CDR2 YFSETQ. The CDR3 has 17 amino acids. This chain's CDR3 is CASSLVGRGSGANVLTF. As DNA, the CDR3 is TGCGCCAGCAGCTTGGTAGGCAGAGGGTCAGGGGCCAACGTCCTGACTTTC.

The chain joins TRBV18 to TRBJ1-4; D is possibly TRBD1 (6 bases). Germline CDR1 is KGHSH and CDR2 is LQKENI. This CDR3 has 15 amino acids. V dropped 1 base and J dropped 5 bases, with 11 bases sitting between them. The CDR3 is CASSPLQGKNEKLFF. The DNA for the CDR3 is TGTGCCAGCTCACCACTACAGGGAAAGAATGAAAAACTGTTTTTT.